This T cell receptor (beta chain) was sequenced for a study of response to subunit inactivated influenza vaccine. V shed 1 base and J shed 4 bases, with 13 bases lying between them. Germline CDR1 MGHRA, CDR2 YSYEKL. The CDR3 length is 16 residues. Findings and limits, study-wide: The authors suggested that few new T cells are recruited per seasonal influenza vaccination.

Worth noting for this clonotype: Antigen: not known.

TCRdb re-called the RT-PCR reads with MiXCR, one entry per CDR3 protein. Found here are around 480,000 distinct CDR3 sequences, about 10% of them singletons; the top ten hold approximately 12%. This clonotype was obtained from a man aged 50-59 years who received an inactivated influenza vaccine. The chain links TRBV4-1 to TRBJ1-4, with unresolved D. The source was PBMCs from blood, collected roughly 46 days after vaccination. CDR3 amino acids: CASSQAWRPSNEKLFF. In DNA, the CDR3 is TGCGCCAGCAGCCAAGCTTGGAGACCCAGTAATGAAAAACTGTTTTTT.